These T cell receptor beta chains were read from a single sample in a study of human T cells and chemical hapten exposure. TCRdb re-derived calls from the RACE reads in MiXCR, one entry per CDR3 protein. The table includes roughly 380,000 distinct CDR3 sequences, just under 6.5% detected once. The sample was whole blood, taken in connection with sensitization to the hapten diphenylcyclopropenone (DPC). These receptors all stem from a woman aged 18-29 years with alopecia areata. Some clones in this sample may be carry-over from other donors' samples. The CDR3 runs from the conserved cysteine through the conserved F or W. D genes are given only for firm matches. For some rows the clone size is stated as once, few or many, or as a class when expanded; others skip it.

CDR3 length,V gene,D gene,J gene,clone size,CDR3 protein,CDR3 DNA
16,TRBV7-9,TRBD2,TRBJ2-2,few,CASRERTSVNTGELFF,TGTGCCAGCAGAGAAAGGACTAGCGTGAACACCGGGGAGCTGTTTTTT
14,TRBV7-8,TRBD1,TRBJ2-7,few,CASSATGVDDEQYF,TGTGCCAGCAGCGCAACAGGGGTTGACGACGAGCAGTACTTC
13,TRBV20-1,NA,TRBJ1-2,NA,CSATRQPNYGYTF,TGCAGTGCCACAAGGCAACCCAACTATGGCTACACCTTC
14,TRBV4-1,NA,TRBJ2-7,NA,CASSQDVTTYEQYF,TGCGCCAGCAGCCAAGATGTAACGACCTACGAGCAGTACTTC
14,TRBV29-1,NA,TRBJ1-4,NA,CSAASGTTNEKLFF,TGCAGCGCCGCATCCGGGACAACTAATGAAAAACTGTTTTTT
13,TRBV28,NA,TRBJ1-5,many,CASTPAVNQPQHF,TGTGCCAGCACCCCCGCGGTTAATCAGCCCCAGCATTTT
13,TRBV29-1,NA,TRBJ2-2,many,CSVYGGTGGELFF,TGCAGCGTTTATGGGGGTACTGGCGGGGAGCTGTTTTTT
14,TRBV18,NA,TRBJ2-7,NA,CASSPDRIGREQYF,TGTGCCAGCTCACCAGACAGGATCGGGCGCGAGCAGTACTTC
15,TRBV28,TRBD1,TRBJ2-1,few,CASSIQGASYNEQFF,TGTGCCAGCAGTATACAGGGGGCTTCCTACAATGAGCAGTTCTTC
13,TRBV13,NA,TRBJ2-7,few,CASSQAQGVEQYF,TGTGCCAGCAGCCAAGCCCAGGGTGTCGAGCAGTACTTC
13,TRBV5-4,NA,TRBJ2-3,few,CASSLTDGNTQYF,TGTGCCAGCAGCCTCACGGATGGAAATACGCAGTATTTT
13,TRBV2,TRBD1,TRBJ2-7,many,CASGTGAPLEQYF,TGTGCCAGTGGGACAGGGGCCCCTCTCGAGCAGTACTTC
14,TRBV6-5,NA,TRBJ1-5,few,CASSRDSTNQPQHF,TGTGCCAGCAGTAGAGACAGTACAAATCAGCCCCAGCATTTT
17,TRBV12-3/TRBV12-4,TRBD2,TRBJ2-3,few,CASRLGTSGGETDTQYF,TGTGCCAGCAGGCTGGGGACTAGCGGGGGGGAAACAGATACGCAGTATTTT
15,TRBV7-2,TRBD1,TRBJ1-3,many,CASSLDRGFGNTIYF,TGTGCCAGCAGCTTAGACAGGGGGTTTGGAAACACCATATATTTT
14,TRBV11-2,TRBD1,TRBJ2-1,few,CASSIQTGDYEQFF,TGTGCCAGCAGCATACAGACAGGGGACTATGAGCAGTTCTTC
16,TRBV3-1,TRBD1,TRBJ2-7,NA,CASSQYSRDSRHEQYF,TGTGCCAGCAGCCAATATAGCCGGGACAGCCGTCACGAGCAGTACTTC
14,TRBV18,NA,TRBJ1-6,many,CASSAGHGNSPLHF,TGTGCCAGCTCAGCGGGACACGGGAATTCACCCCTCCACTTT
20,TRBV3-1,TRBD1,TRBJ1-2,many,CASSQDILGLGGQGADGYTF,TGTGCCAGCAGCCAAGATATTCTCGGTCTTGGAGGACAGGGGGCGGATGGCTACACCTTC
14,TRBV10-3,NA,TRBJ1-1,few,CAIRVRRENTEAFF,TGTGCCATCAGGGTCAGACGGGAGAACACTGAAGCTTTCTTT
16,TRBV12-3/TRBV12-4,NA,TRBJ2-3,NA,CASQGGGTASTDTQYF,TGTGCCAGCCAAGGCGGGGGCACTGCTAGCACAGATACGCAGTATTTT
14,TRBV5-1,NA,TRBJ2-7,NA,CASSLDPTVYEQYF,TGCGCCAGCAGCTTGGACCCGACAGTCTACGAGCAGTACTTC
15,TRBV5-1,NA,TRBJ1-2,NA,CASSLGDGGSYGYTF,TGCGCCAGCAGCTTGGGAGACGGCGGATCCTATGGCTACACCTTC
14,TRBV6-1,TRBD1,TRBJ1-5,many,CASSPTGTGQPQHF,TGTGCCAGCAGTCCGACAGGGACAGGCCAGCCCCAGCATTTT
13,TRBV12-3/TRBV12-4,TRBD2,TRBJ2-5,NA,CASSSGGLETQYF,TGTGCCAGCAGTTCGGGGGGGCTTGAGACCCAGTACTTC
15,TRBV7-8,TRBD2,TRBJ2-2,few,CASSPGTTAIGELFF,TGTGCCAGCAGCCCCGGGACTACAGCAATCGGGGAGCTGTTTTTT
14,TRBV5-5,NA,TRBJ1-5,few,CASSLDLSNQPQHF,TGTGCCAGCAGCTTAGATCTTAGCAATCAGCCCCAGCATTTT
17,TRBV5-1,TRBD2,TRBJ2-6,many,CASSLTSGGFGANVLTF,TGCGCCAGCAGCTTGACTAGCGGGGGTTTTGGGGCCAACGTCCTGACTTTC
13,TRBV6-2/TRBV6-3,NA,TRBJ1-5,many,CASSSRENQPQHF,TGTGCCAGCAGCAGCCGGGAAAATCAGCCCCAGCATTTT
13,TRBV7-9,NA,TRBJ2-1,many,CASSFPGNNEQFF,TGTGCCAGCAGCTTTCCCGGGAACAATGAGCAGTTCTTC
12,TRBV20-1,NA,TRBJ1-2,NA,CSARGQVDGYTF,TGCAGTGCTAGGGGACAAGTGGATGGCTACACCTTC
14,TRBV6-5,NA,TRBJ2-1,few,CASSYYGVYNEQFF,TGTGCCAGCAGTTACTACGGGGTTTACAATGAGCAGTTCTTC
15,TRBV5-1,TRBD1,TRBJ2-3,many,CASSLVRGHTDTQYF,TGCGCCAGCAGCTTGGTTAGGGGGCACACAGATACGCAGTATTTT
13,TRBV6-2/TRBV6-3,NA,TRBJ1-6,NA,CASRDGTNSPLHF,TGTGCCAGCAGGGACGGGACTAATTCACCCCTCCACTTT
13,TRBV18,NA,TRBJ2-7,NA,CASSAGTGGEQYF,TGTGCCAGCTCAGCCGGGACTGGCGGCGAGCAGTACTTC
14,TRBV4-2,NA,TRBJ2-2,few,CASSPGPTTGELFF,TGTGCCAGCAGCCCCGGTCCGACCACCGGGGAGCTGTTTTTT
14,TRBV12-3/TRBV12-4,TRBD1,TRBJ2-5,NA,CASSVRDRGETQYF,TGTGCCAGCAGTGTCCGGGACAGGGGGGAGACCCAGTACTTC
17,TRBV20-1,NA,TRBJ2-6,many,CSARPGTAYSGANVLTF,TGCAGTGCTAGACCAGGGACGGCTTACTCTGGGGCCAACGTCCTGACTTTC
16,TRBV7-8,TRBD1,TRBJ2-7,many,CASSAYRTGFAYEQYF,TGTGCCAGCAGCGCCTACCGGACAGGCTTTGCCTACGAGCAGTACTTC